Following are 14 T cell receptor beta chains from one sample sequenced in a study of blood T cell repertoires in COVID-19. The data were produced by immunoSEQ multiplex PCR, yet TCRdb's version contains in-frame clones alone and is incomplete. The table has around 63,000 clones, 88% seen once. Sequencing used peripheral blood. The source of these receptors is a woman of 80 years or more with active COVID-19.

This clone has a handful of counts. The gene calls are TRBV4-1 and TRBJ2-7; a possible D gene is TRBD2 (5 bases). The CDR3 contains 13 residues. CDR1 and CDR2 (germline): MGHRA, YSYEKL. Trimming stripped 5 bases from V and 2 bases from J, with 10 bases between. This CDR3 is CASSRTEAYEQYF. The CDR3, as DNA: TGCGCCAGCAGCAGGACGGAGGCCTACGAGCAGTACTTC.

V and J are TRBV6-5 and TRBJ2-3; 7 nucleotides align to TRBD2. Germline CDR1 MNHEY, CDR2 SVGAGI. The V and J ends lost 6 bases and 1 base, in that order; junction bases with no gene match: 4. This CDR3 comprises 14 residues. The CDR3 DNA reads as TGTGCCAGCAGCCGGGGGGTGGGCACAGATACGCAGTATTTT. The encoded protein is CASSRGVGTDTQYF.

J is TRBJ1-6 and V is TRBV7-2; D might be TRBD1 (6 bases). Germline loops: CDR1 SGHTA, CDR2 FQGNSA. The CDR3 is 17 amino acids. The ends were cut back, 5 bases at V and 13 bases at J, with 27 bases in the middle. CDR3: CASSPRSGTGTTGPLHF. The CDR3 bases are TGTGCCAGCAGCCCCCGAAGCGGAACCGGGACAACTGGGCCCCTCCACTTT. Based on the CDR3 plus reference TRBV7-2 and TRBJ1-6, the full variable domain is GAGVSQSPSNKVTEKGKDVELRCDPISGHTALYWYRQSLGQGLEFLIYFQGNSAPDKSGLPSDRFSAERTGGSVSTLTIQRTQQEDSAVYLCASSPRSGTGTTGPLHFGNGTRLTVT.

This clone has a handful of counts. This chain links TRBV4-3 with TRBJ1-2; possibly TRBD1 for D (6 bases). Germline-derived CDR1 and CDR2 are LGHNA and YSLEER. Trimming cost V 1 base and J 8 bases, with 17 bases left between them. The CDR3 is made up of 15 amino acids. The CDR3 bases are TGCGCCAGCAGCCAAGGACCCCTAGGGGGACGAGGCTACACCTTC. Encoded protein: CASSQGPLGGRGYTF.

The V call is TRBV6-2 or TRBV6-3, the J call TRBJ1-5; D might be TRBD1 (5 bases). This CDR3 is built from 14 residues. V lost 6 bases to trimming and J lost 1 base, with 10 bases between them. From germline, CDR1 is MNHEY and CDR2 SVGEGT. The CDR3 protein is CASSLGQSNQPQHF. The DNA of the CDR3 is TGTGCCAGCAGCCTCGGACAAAGCAATCAGCCCCAGCATTTT.

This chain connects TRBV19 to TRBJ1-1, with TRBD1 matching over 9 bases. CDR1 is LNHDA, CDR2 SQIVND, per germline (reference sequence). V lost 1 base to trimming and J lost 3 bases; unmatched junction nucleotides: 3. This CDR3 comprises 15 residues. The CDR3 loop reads CASSIAWTGDTEAFF. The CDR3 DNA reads TGTGCCAGTAGTATAGCCTGGACAGGGGACACTGAAGCTTTCTTT. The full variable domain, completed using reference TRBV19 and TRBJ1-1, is DGGITQSPKYLFRKEGQNVTLSCEQNLNHDAMYWYRQDPGQGLRLIYYSQIVNDFQKGDIAEGYSVSREKKESFPLTVTSAQKNPTAFYLCASSIAWTGDTEAFFGQGTRLTVV.

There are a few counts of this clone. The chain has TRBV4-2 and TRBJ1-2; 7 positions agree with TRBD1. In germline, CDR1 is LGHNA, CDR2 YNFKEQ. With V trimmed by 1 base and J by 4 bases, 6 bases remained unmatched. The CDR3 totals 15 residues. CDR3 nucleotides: TGTGCCAGCAGCCAAGGTCAAGGGACAGCCTATGGCTACACCTTC. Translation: CASSQGQGTAYGYTF.

DNA of the CDR3: TGTGCCAGCAGCTCATACCAGGGGGCTAGGGGTGAAAAACTGTTTTTT. Residues: CASSSYQGARGEKLFF. This chain links TRBV7-9 with TRBJ1-4; 8 nucleotides line up with TRBD1. This CDR3 is built from 16 residues. After removal of 4 bases from V and 7 bases from J, the junction contained 11 bases not matched to a gene. In germline, CDR1 is SEHNR, CDR2 FQNEAQ (reference sequence).

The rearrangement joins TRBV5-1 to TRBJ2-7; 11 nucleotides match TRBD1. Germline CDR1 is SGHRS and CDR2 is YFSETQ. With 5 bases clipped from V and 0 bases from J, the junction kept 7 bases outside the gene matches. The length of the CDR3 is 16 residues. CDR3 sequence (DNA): TGCGCCAGCAGTCGTGGGGACAGGGGGTTCTCCTACGAGCAGTACTTC. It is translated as CASSRGDRGFSYEQYF.

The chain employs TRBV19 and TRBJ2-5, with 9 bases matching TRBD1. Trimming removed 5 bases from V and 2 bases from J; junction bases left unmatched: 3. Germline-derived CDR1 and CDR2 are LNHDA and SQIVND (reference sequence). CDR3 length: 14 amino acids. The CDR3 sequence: CASSGTGHQETQYF. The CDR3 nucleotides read TGTGCCAGTAGTGGGACAGGGCATCAAGAGACCCAGTACTTC.

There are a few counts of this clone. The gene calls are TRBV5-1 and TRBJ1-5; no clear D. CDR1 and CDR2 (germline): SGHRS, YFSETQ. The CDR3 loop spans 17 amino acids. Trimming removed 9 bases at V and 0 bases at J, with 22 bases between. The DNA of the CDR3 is TGCGCCACTTTTCAGTTAGCCCGCTTATATAGCAATCAGCCCCAGCATTTT. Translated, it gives CATFQLARLYSNQPQHF.

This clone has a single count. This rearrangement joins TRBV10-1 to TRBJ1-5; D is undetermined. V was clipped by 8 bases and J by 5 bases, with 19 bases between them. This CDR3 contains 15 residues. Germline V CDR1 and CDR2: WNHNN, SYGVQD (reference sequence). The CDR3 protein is CASPRRQDLDQPQHF. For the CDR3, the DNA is TGCGCCAGCCCCAGGAGGCAGGACCTAGATCAGCCCCAGCATTTT.

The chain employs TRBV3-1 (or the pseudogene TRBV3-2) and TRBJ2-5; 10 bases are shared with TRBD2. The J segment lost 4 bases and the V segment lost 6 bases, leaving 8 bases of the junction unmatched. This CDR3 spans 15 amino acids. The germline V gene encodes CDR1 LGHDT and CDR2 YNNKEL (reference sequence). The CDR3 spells CASSLSAGGRETQYF. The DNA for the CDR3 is TGTGCCAGCAGTCTTTCAGCGGGGGGGCGAGAGACCCAGTACTTC.

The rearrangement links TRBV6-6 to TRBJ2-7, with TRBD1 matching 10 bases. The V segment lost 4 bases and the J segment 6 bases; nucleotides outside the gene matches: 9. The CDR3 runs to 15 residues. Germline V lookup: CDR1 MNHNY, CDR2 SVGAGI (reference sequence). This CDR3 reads CASSSPTGGLSEQYF. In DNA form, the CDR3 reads TGTGCCAGCAGTTCTCCGACAGGGGGCTTATCCGAGCAGTACTTC.